This T cell receptor (beta chain) was profiled in a study of T cell clones after liver transplantation. The wider study: HCV positivity affected three of eight recipients; the rest lacked autoimmune or viral indications.

As for this clone: Its antigen is unidentified.

General study results and limits: Small, mixed patient groups and varying post-transplant times limit these conclusions. Low donor cell numbers restricted donor-reactive repertoire measurement in a couple of subjects.

Measured with immunoSEQ multiplex PCR; TCRdb has only the in-frame clones, and not every one. Here the sample spans about 15,000 clones, approximately 86% being singletons. From germline, CDR1 is SGHVS and CDR2 FQNEAQ. The V and J ends lost 5 bases and 3 bases, in that order; junction bases with no gene match: 6. This CDR3 is built from 15 residues. The receptor was isolated from a human patient who received a liver transplant. Some of the T cells might come from the graft donor. Source: CD8+ T cells from blood, taken around 49 months after liver transplant. The chain recombines TRBV7-8 with TRBJ2-7; TRBD2 aligns across 11 bases. As DNA, the CDR3 is TGTGCCAGCAGCACCTTAGCGGGAGGGCACTACGAGCAGTACTTC. Translating it yields CASSTLAGGHYEQYF.